This passage covers 4 T cell receptor beta chains from one sample sequenced in a study of PD-L1 blockade in urothelial cancer. Profiling relied on immunoSEQ multiplex PCR, and the TCRdb table lists in-frame clones only, not all of them. The repertoire consists of about 20,000 clones, with 88% occurring once and the leading ten covering 3% to 4.5%. The material sequenced was PBMCs, taken around atezolizumab (anti-PD-L1) treatment. These receptor sequences come from a man aged 50-60 years with urothelial cancer.

The chain recombines TRBV5-6 with TRBJ2-1, with D unresolved. The germline V gene encodes CDR1 SGHDT and CDR2 YYEEEE. V lost 3 bases, J lost 0 bases, and 13 bases lay in between. The CDR3 loop spans 16 amino acids. CDR3 DNA: TGTGCCAGCAGCTCCCCCCGGAGATTCTCCTACAATGAGCAGTTCTTC. Protein sequence: CASSSPRRFSYNEQFF.

The gene calls are TRBV27 and TRBJ1-5; D is unclear. Trimming removed 6 bases from V and 7 bases from J, with 10 bases in between. The length of the CDR3 is 12 residues. Germline V gene sequence: CDR1 MNHEY, CDR2 SMNVEV (reference sequence). The CDR3, as DNA: TGTGCCAGCAGGCGAACGGGGCAGCCCCAGCATTTT. It codes for CASRRTGQPQHF.

In its sample, this clone was seen once. The chain combines TRBV11-2 with TRBJ2-7; 9 nucleotides line up with TRBD1. After removal of 6 bases from V and 4 bases from J, the junction contained 7 bases not matched to a gene. Germline CDR1 is SGHAT and CDR2 is FQNNGV. The CDR3 length is 14 residues. The CDR3 nucleotides are TGTGCCAGCAGAAGGGACAGGGAAAATTACGAGCAGTACTTC. It encodes CASRRDRENYEQYF.

The gene calls are TRBV5-6 and TRBJ2-5; the D is unclear. The V end was cut by 0 bases, the J end by 3 bases, with 9 bases between. The CDR3 has 14 amino acids. Germline V lookup: CDR1 SGHDT, CDR2 YYEEEE. Here the CDR3 DNA reads TGTGCCAGCAGCTTGGTTTCAGTCGAAGAGACCCAGTACTTC. It encodes CASSLVSVEETQYF.